The sequence of this TCR beta chain was determined in a study of tumor-infiltrating lymphocytes in primary liver carcinoma. From unsorted bulk tissue weighing about 20-31 mg, DNA and RNA were co-extracted. Details on this clonotype: At one end the junction does not follow the germline gene, possibly because of a read error.

Germline V gene data show CDR1 as SQVTM and CDR2 as ANQGSEA. This CDR3 comprises 11 residues. Priming with a constant-region primer yielded TCR beta cDNA from 500 ng total RNA. Three nested multiplex PCR rounds of slightly modified ARM-PCR generated TCR beta libraries. TRBV1-TRBV30 forward primers paired with a C-beta reverse primer drove the first two PCR rounds, about 10 cycles each. TCRdb ran MiXCR on the multiplex PCR reads and lists one entry per CDR3 protein. This table has 90,000 to 140,000 distinct CDR3 sequences, approximately 78% appearing once. The sequencing sample was made of liver tumor tissue from sampling region 3. Regarding subset: tumor region T3, left-lateral pole. The chain links TRBV29-1 to TRBJ1-4, with D possibly TRBD1 on 5 matching bases. This receptor was taken from a middle-aged man with primary liver carcinoma and hepatitis B virus infection. The DNA of the CDR3 is TGCAGCGGGACAACTAATGAAAAACTATTTTTT. The encoded protein is CSGTTNEKLFF.